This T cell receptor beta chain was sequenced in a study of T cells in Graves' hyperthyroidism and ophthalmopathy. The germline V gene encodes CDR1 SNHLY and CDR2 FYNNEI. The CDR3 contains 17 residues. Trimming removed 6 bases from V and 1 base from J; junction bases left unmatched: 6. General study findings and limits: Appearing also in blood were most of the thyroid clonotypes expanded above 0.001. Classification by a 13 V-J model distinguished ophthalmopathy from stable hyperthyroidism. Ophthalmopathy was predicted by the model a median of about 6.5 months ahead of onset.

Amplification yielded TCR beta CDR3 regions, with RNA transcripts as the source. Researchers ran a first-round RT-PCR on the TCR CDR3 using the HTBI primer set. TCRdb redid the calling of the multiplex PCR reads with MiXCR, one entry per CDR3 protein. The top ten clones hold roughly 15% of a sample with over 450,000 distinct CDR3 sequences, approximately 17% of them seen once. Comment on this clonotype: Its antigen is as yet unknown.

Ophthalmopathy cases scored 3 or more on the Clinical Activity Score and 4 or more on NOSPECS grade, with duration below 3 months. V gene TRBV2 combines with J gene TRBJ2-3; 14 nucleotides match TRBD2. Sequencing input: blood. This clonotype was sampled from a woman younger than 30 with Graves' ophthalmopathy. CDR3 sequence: CASSLTSGGAGTDTQYF. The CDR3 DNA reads TGTGCCAGCAGCCTGACTAGCGGGGGGGCCGGCACAGATACGCAGTATTTT.